This T cell receptor (beta chain) is drawn from a study of neurological immune-mediated disorders. The CDR3 is made up of 15 amino acids. V lost 8 bases and J lost 7; bases outside the gene matches: 8. Germline values: CDR1 SNHLY, CDR2 FYNNEI. This clonotype appeared many times. TCRdb processed the 5' RACE reads anew with MiXCR; each CDR3 protein has one entry. The sample has over 60,000 distinct CDR3 sequences, 4% to 6% seen once; the top ten hold 3.4%. The specimen sequenced was PBMCs. This sequence originates from a woman in her 50s with multiple sclerosis. The chain couples TRBV2 to TRBJ1-6; 10 nucleotides match TRBD1. Here the CDR3 DNA reads TGTGCCAGCGGGGAGACAGGGGGCGAGAATTCACCCCTCCACTTT. Amino acids: CASGETGGENSPLHF.